The next 11 T cell receptor beta chains were all read from a single sample in a study of cytomegalovirus exposure and HLA in healthy donors. The primer mix had 60 Vbeta and 13 Jbeta primers. The method was immunoSEQ multiplex PCR; TCRdb's version includes in-frame clones alone and lacks a portion of them. The sample consists of some 130,000 clones, roughly 78% of them appearing once. The sample taken for sequencing was PBMCs. The receptors shown here come from a male donor in good health and CMV-seronegative.

The table lists this clone with a count of one. The chain couples TRBV19 to TRBJ2-5; 8 positions match TRBD2. The ends lost 4 bases at V and 5 bases at J; junction bases unmatched: 6. The CDR3 has 14 amino acids. The germline gives CDR1 LNHDA, CDR2 SQIVND (reference sequence). The CDR3 region has the DNA TGTGCCAGTAGTAAAGCGGGAGAATCGGAGACCCAGTACTTC. Protein sequence: CASSKAGESETQYF.

The chain combines TRBV25-1 with TRBJ1-2; TRBD1 agrees at 7 bases. Trimming removed 4 bases from V and 4 bases from J; junction bases left unmatched: 6. Germline CDR1 and CDR2: MGHDK and SYGVNS. The CDR3 is 14 residues long. CDR3 loop: CASSGGQEIYGYTF. The CDR3 DNA sequence: TGTGCCAGCAGTGGAGGACAGGAGATCTATGGCTACACCTTC.

The chain is built from TRBV30 and TRBJ2-1; 7 bases align to TRBD1. CDR1 is GTSNPN and CDR2 is SVGIG in the germline V gene (reference sequence). CDR3 size: 12 residues. The V gene end was trimmed by 1 base and the J gene end by 15 bases; junction bases not matched to a gene: 9. The CDR3 sequence: CAWSGRQGGGFF. CDR3 nucleotides: TGTGCCTGGAGTGGCCGACAGGGTGGTGGGTTCTTC.

The J gene is TRBJ1-2, the V gene TRBV6-5; D gene uncertain. V was cut by 5 bases and J by 5 bases, with 12 bases left in between. The CDR3 contains 13 residues. Germline V lookup: CDR1 MNHEY, CDR2 SVGAGI. This chain's CDR3 is CASSLRLLYGYTF. In DNA form, the CDR3 reads TGTGCCAGCAGTCTACGACTCCTGTATGGCTACACCTTC.

The CDR3 DNA sequence: TGCGCCAGCAGCGACAGTGTTGGAAACACCATATATTTT. Protein product: CASSDSVGNTIYF. This chain uses TRBV10-2 with TRBJ1-3; TRBD1 might be the D (5 bases). The CDR3 contains 13 residues. The germline CDR1 and CDR2 sequences are WSHSY and SAAADI. V shed 6 bases and J shed 3 bases, with 9 bases lying between them.

J is TRBJ2-7 and V is TRBV7-2, with a possible D match to TRBD2 (5 bases). The CDR3 loop spans 14 amino acids. The germline CDR1 and CDR2 sequences are SGHTA and FQGNSA. Trimming took off 2 bases at V and 0 bases at J, with 8 bases between the two ends. The CDR3 DNA reads as TGTGCCAGCAGCTTACAGCGGAGCTCCTACGAGCAGTACTTC. Its translation is CASSLQRSSYEQYF.

This clone showed up just a few times. Other DNA sequences in the sample encode the same CDR3. This sequence joins TRBV30 and TRBJ1-5, with 9 bases identical to TRBD1. Germline V gives CDR1 GTSNPN, CDR2 SVGIG (reference sequence). The CDR3 spans 13 residues. V gave up 3 bases and J gave up 5 bases; unmatched junction bases: 2. CDR3: CAWRTGGDQPQHF. The CDR3 bases are TGTGCCTGGAGGACAGGGGGGGATCAGCCCCAGCATTTT.

Notes on this clone: Sequence at one end of the junction differs from germline and may be a read error. This chain uses TRBV2 with TRBJ2-4; the match to TRBD2 covers 9 bases. The CDR3 runs 14 residues. CDR1 and CDR2 from the germline V gene are SNHLY and FYNNEI. The CDR3 sequence is CASSVGLAPNSQYF. The CDR3 DNA reads TGTGCCAGCAGTGTGGGACTAGCACCAAACAGTCAGTACTTC.

This clone occurred a few times. At one end the junction does not follow the germline gene, possibly because of a read error. This chain connects TRBV7-9 to TRBJ1-2; 8 nucleotides align to TRBD1. Germline V gene sequence: CDR1 SEHNR, CDR2 FQNEAQ (reference sequence). The CDR3 length is 17 residues. CDR3 sequence reads: CSSSFINWTGRLYGYTF. CDR3 nucleotides: TGTTCCAGCAGCTTTATCAATTGGACAGGGAGGCTCTATGGCTACACCTTC. Full variable domain (remainder filled in from reference TRBV7-9 and TRBJ1-2): DTGVSQNPRHKITKRGQNVTFRCDPISEHNRLYWYRQTLGQGPEFLTYFQNEAQLEKSRLLSDRFSAERPKGSFSTLEIQRTEQGDSAMYLCSSSFINWTGRLYGYTFGSGTRLTVV.

The V and J genes are TRBV9 and TRBJ1-6; TRBD1 aligns across 9 bases. Trimming removed 4 bases from V and 9 bases from J; junction bases left unmatched: 5. Per germline, CDR1 SGDLS and CDR2 YYNGEE. The CDR3 loop spans 14 amino acids. CDR3 region: CASSSTGGLSPLHF. In DNA form, the CDR3 reads TGTGCCAGCAGCTCCACAGGGGGCCTTTCACCCCTCCACTTT.

The chain employs TRBV6-1 and TRBJ1-5; D not resolved. The CDR3 totals 13 residues. The V end lost 7 bases, the J end lost 5 bases, and 12 bases lay between the germline ends. Germline-derived CDR1 and CDR2 are MNHNS and SASEGT. In DNA form, the CDR3 reads TGTGCCAGCAACCCAAAAGCCCATCAGCCCCAGCATTTT. As protein: CASNPKAHQPQHF.